One and the same sample provided the 9 T cell receptor beta chains below, sequenced in a study of PD-L1 blockade in urothelial cancer. Libraries were prepared by immunoSEQ multiplex PCR; TCRdb keeps only in-frame clonotypes and omits some of them. The sample gives tens of thousands of clones, 70% to 85% of which show up once; about 3.6% is in the top ten. This sample comprised PBMCs, obtained around atezolizumab (anti-PD-L1) treatment. The receptors come from a man aged 70 or older with urothelial cancer.

This clone appeared a single time. The gene calls are TRBV19 and TRBJ1-6; D perhaps matches TRBD1 (6 bases). The germline V and J ends were trimmed by 1 base and 7 bases, with 14 bases remaining between them. Per germline, CDR1 LNHDA and CDR2 SQIVND (reference sequence). CDR3 size: 16 residues. CDR3 loop: CASSIGRGARNSPLHF. The CDR3 DNA is TGTGCCAGTAGTATAGGTCGGGGGGCGAGGAATTCACCCCTCCACTTT.

V gene TRBV7-9 combines with J gene TRBJ1-1; 8 nucleotides match TRBD1. Trimming took 0 bases from V and 5 from J; bases not matched to a gene: 5. The CDR3 has 15 residues. In germline, CDR1 is SEHNR, CDR2 FQNEAQ (reference sequence). CDR3 DNA: TGTGCCAGCAGCTTAGCGTACAGGGGGAAAACTGAAGCTTTCTTT. This gives the protein CASSLAYRGKTEAFF.

V gene TRBV4-1 combines with J gene TRBJ2-3; no clear D gene. Trimming removed 0 bases at V and 2 bases at J, with 9 bases between. The CDR3 extends over 15 amino acids. Germline CDR1 is MGHRA and CDR2 is YSYEKL. CDR3 bases: TGCGCCAGCAGCCAAGATGGGCTTCCCACAGATACGCAGTATTTT. Protein sequence: CASSQDGLPTDTQYF.

This clone was recorded once. The chain couples TRBV28 to TRBJ2-7; D might be TRBD2 (6 bases). Germline lookup yields CDR1 MDHEN and CDR2 SYDVKM. Trimming removed 4 bases from V and 7 bases from J, with 20 bases in between. The CDR3 length is 15 residues. The CDR3 sequence: CASSSLLDGGREQYF. CDR3 nucleotide sequence: TGTGCCAGCAGTTCGCTCCTGGACGGAGGGAGGGAGCAGTACTTC.

This clone appeared a few times. V is TRBV1 and J is TRBJ2-7; the table's D call of TRBD2 was not tested on the DNA. TRBV1 is an annotated pseudogene. The CDR3 extends over 12 amino acids. This chain's CDR3 is CTSSQVRYEQYF. The CDR3, as DNA: TGCACCAGCAGCCAAGTCCGCTACGAGCAGTACTTC.

This clone was observed a handful of times. CDR3 in amino acids: CASSQQTTGTSGVGDTQYF. As DNA, the CDR3 is TGCGCCAGCAGCCAACAGACCACCGGGACTAGCGGAGTGGGAGATACGCAGTATTTT. J is TRBJ2-3 and V is TRBV4-3; 11 bases are shared with TRBD2. Losses at the gene ends were 2 bases for V and 5 bases for J; bases not matched to a gene: 15. This CDR3 is built from 19 residues. Germline V gene lookup returns CDR1 LGHNA and CDR2 YSLEER.

J is TRBJ2-2 and V is TRBV4-2; 7 positions match TRBD1. The ends lost 1 base at V and 16 bases at J; junction bases unmatched: 6. The CDR3 is made up of 12 amino acids. Germline CDR1 and CDR2: LGHNA and YNFKEQ. Written as DNA, the CDR3 is TGTGCCAGCAGCCAAGGCGAGGGACAGAGGTTTTTT. It is translated as CASSQGEGQRFF.

The rearrangement uses TRBV4-3 and TRBJ2-7, with 9 bases identical to TRBD1. V trimming: 5 bases; J trimming: 4 bases; junction bases outside the gene matches: 9. Per germline, CDR1 LGHNA and CDR2 YSLEER. The CDR3 consists of 15 residues. The CDR3 DNA follows: TGCGCCAGCAGCTCCGACGGACAGGGGCCTTACGAGCAGTACTTC. It codes for CASSSDGQGPYEQYF.

The CDR3 nucleotides are TGTGCCAGCAGCCTTTGGACTGCGGCAGAGACCCAGTACTTC. It encodes CASSLWTAAETQYF. This chain joins TRBV6-5 and TRBJ2-5; D might be TRBD2 (5 bases). Trimming shortened V by 6 bases and J by 4 bases, and 15 bases separated the two germline ends. CDR3 length: 14 amino acids. Germline CDR1 MNHEY, CDR2 SVGAGI.